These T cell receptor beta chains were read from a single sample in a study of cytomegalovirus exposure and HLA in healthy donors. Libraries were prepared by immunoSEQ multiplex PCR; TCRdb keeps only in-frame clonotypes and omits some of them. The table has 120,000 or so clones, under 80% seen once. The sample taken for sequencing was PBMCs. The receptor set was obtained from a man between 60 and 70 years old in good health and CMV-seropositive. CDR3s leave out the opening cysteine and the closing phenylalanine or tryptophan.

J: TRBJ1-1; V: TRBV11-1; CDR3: ASSLEASTEAF
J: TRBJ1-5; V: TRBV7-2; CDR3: ASSLGANQPQH
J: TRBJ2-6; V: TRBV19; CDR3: ASSVGQRSGANGLT
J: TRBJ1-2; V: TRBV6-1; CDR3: ASSEGTGIIGYT
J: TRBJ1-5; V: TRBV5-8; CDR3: ASSQGDSSNQPQH
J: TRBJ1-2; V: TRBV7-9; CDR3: ASSSPGRGLSYT
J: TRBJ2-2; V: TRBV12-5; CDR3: ASGLVDRGLNPNTGELF
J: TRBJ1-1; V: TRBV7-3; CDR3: ASSLRTGGSEAF
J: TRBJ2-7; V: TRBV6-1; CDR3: ASRMDRVTYEQY
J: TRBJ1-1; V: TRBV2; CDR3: ASSLQGGEAF
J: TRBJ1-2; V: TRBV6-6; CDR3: ASRTGPNYGYT
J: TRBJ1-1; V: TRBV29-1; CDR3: SGLGQTNTEAF
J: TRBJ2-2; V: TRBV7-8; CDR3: ASSLQVGELF
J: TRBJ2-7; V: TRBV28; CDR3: ASSPPDREGSEQY
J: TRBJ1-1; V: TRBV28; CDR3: ASSPPGLGGAF
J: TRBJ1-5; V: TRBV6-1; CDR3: ASSEPGWQPQH
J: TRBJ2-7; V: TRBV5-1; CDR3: ASSFGTLTDEQY
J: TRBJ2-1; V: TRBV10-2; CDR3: ASSRTETYNEQF
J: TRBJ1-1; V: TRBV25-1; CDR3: ASSEQANTEAF
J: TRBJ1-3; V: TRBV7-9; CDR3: ASSLRFPTTGTRGNTIY
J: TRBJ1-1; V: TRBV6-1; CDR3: ASIWGWNTEAF
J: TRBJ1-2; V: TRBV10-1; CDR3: ASSAGQSVYT
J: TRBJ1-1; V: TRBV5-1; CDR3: ASSWDTNTEAF
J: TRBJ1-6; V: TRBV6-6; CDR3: ASSFREPNSPLH
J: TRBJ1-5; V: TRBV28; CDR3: ASSFWPSNQPQH
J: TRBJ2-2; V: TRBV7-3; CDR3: ASSTGTSGGTGELF
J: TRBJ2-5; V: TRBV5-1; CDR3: ASSLRQGFGETQY
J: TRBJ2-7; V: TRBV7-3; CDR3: ASSLTNGYEQY
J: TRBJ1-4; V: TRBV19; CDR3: ATAGWRVNEKLF
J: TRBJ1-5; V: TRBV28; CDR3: ASSLYLQGNQPQH
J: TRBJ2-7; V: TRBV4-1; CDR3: ASSQFSPLARSPGEQY
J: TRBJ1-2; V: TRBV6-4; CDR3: ASSAGGGYT